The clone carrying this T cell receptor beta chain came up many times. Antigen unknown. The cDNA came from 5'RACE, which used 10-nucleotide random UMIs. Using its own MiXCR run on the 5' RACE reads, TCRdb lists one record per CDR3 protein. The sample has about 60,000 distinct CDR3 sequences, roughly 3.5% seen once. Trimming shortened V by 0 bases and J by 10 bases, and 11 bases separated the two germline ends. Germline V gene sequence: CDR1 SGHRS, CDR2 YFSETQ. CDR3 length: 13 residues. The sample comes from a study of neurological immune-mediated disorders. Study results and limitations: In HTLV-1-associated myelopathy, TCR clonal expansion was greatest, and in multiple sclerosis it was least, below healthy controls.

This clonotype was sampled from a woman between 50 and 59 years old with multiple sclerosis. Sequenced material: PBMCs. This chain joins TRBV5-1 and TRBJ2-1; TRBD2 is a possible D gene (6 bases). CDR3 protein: CASSLASGGEQFF. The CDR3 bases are TGCGCCAGCAGCTTGGCATCTGGGGGGGAGCAGTTCTTC.